The clone carrying this T cell receptor beta chain appeared many times. Its antigen is not identified. The data are from a study of response to subunit inactivated influenza vaccine. Study-wide results and limits: Authors suggested seasonal influenza vaccinations each recruit few new T cells.

TCRdb reprocessed the RT-PCR reads with MiXCR, giving one entry per CDR3 protein. The sample consists of around 710,000 distinct CDR3 sequences, more than 11% of them appearing once. CDR1 and CDR2 (germline): SGHDN, FVKESK. Trimming took 4 bases from V and 0 from J; bases not matched to a gene: 9. The CDR3 has 17 amino acids. The genes are TRBV14 and TRBJ2-1, with 7 bases that match TRBD2. This clonotype was obtained from a man aged 45-65 years who received an inactivated influenza vaccine. The sequencing here drew on PBMCs from blood, taken around 14 days before vaccination. CDR3 in amino acids: CASSPYRLAGSYNEQFF. CDR3 bases: TGTGCCAGCAGCCCTTACAGACTAGCCGGCTCCTACAATGAGCAGTTCTTC. Full variable domain (remainder filled in from reference TRBV14 and TRBJ2-1): EAGVTQFPSHSVIEKGQTVTLRCDPISGHDNLYWYRRVMGKEIKFLLHFVKESKQDESGMPNNRFLAERTGGTYSTLKVQPAELEDSGVYFCASSPYRLAGSYNEQFFGPGTRLTVL.